The rows below give T cell receptor beta chains drawn from one sample of a study of regulatory T cells in long-lasting Graves disease. TCRdb used MiXCR to reprocess the multiplex PCR reads, holding one entry per CDR3 protein. The data show 350,000 to 450,000 distinct CDR3 sequences, 10% to 15% seen once. These data were also reused for a study on T cells in Graves' hyperthyroidism and ophthalmopathy.

The material was peripheral blood mononuclear cells (PBMCs), obtained at new diagnosis, from a patient treated with antithyroid drugs. The receptor set was obtained from a woman under 30 with Graves disease. The CDR3 runs from the conserved cysteine through the conserved F or W. A D gene is named only where the DNA matches it firmly. Expanded clones are given a class, and other clones once, few, many or no size at all.

size,J,D,V,DNA,CDR3
few,TRBJ2-3,-,TRBV14,TGTGCCAGCAGCCCTGGACGGCACCCGGGCACAGATACGCAGTATTTT,CASSPGRHPGTDTQYF
many,TRBJ1-1,-,TRBV12-3/TRBV12-4,TGTGCCAGCACCCTGGTCGGGGAGAACACTGAAGCTTTCTTT,CASTLVGENTEAFF
-,TRBJ1-1,-,TRBV4-3,TGCGCCAGCAGCCCCTTCTTGGGGGGAGGCACTGAAGCTTTCTTT,CASSPFLGGGTEAFF
-,TRBJ2-1,-,TRBV12-3/TRBV12-4,TGTGCCAGCAGTTTTAGTACAGGGTCTCAGCCAGCCGAGCAGTTCTTC,CASSFSTGSQPAEQFF
many,TRBJ2-1,-,TRBV24-1,TGTGCCACCAGTGAGACAAACAACAATGAGCAGTTCTTC,CATSETNNNEQFF
many,TRBJ2-1,-,TRBV7-8,TGTGCCAGCAGCCCGGGACTCGCAAGTATCTACAATGAGCAGTTCTTC,CASSPGLASIYNEQFF
few,TRBJ2-7,-,TRBV29-1,TGCAGCGTTGTGAGCCCCTACGAGCAGTACTTC,CSVVSPYEQYF
few,TRBJ2-2,-,TRBV9,TGTGCCAGCAGCTCCCTAGAGGCAGCCACCTACACCGGGGAGCTGTTTTTT,CASSSLEAATYTGELFF
many,TRBJ1-1,-,TRBV7-3,TGTGCCAGCAGTCAGCCGAACACTGAAGCTTTCTTT,CASSQPNTEAFF
many,TRBJ2-3,-,TRBV7-9,TGTGCCAGCAGCTGGGCAGGGGAGGATGGTACAGATACGCAGTATTTT,CASSWAGEDGTDTQYF
many,TRBJ2-1,TRBD1,TRBV12-3/TRBV12-4,TGTGCCAGCAGTGGCTGGGACAGGGGCCGCAATGAGCAGTTCTTC,CASSGWDRGRNEQFF
few,TRBJ1-6,-,TRBV20-1,TGCAGTGCTAGAGCCCAGGCTTATAATTCACCCCTCCACTTT,CSARAQAYNSPLHF
many,TRBJ1-2,-,TRBV7-8,TGTGCCAGCAGCTTGAAGGGCCAGACCCTCTATGGCTACACCTTC,CASSLKGQTLYGYTF
-,TRBJ1-1,-,TRBV10-3,TGTGCCATCAGTGATGATTATGCAAGCCCTGAAGCTTTCTTT,CAISDDYASPEAFF
many,TRBJ2-7,TRBD2,TRBV20-1,TGCAGTGCCAGGTCTTCCAGCGGGAGTACACCCTACGAGCAGTACTTC,CSARSSSGSTPYEQYF
-,TRBJ2-2,-,TRBV19,TGTGCCAGTAGTAGGCACAGGGGACTGAACACCGGGGAGCTGTTTTTT,CASSRHRGLNTGELFF
many,TRBJ2-5,-,TRBV7-9,TGTGCCACCCCGGGGATGTCGCGACGGGACGAGGCCCAGTACTTC,CATPGMSRRDEAQYF
-,TRBJ1-2,-,TRBV7-3,TGTGCCAGCAGCCCAGGGCCCCCGGACAGATTAAAGGGCTACACCTTC,CASSPGPPDRLKGYTF